The rows below give T cell receptor beta chains drawn from one sample of a study of T cells after somatic rescue of genetic block. Assay: immunoSEQ multiplex PCR; the TCRdb copy retains only in-frame clones and omits some. The data show around 67,000 clones, approximately 91% seen once. The sample taken for sequencing was peripheral blood mononuclear cells (PBMCs). These receptors were collected from a man aged 25-40 years. Both conserved end residues are part of each CDR3. D genes are given only for firm matches. Clone size appears in some rows only: once, few, many, or a class for an expanded clone.

size: few
J: TRBJ1-6
V: TRBV6-1
D: TRBD1
CDR3: CASIPGTGEDSPLHF
DNA: TGTGCCAGCATCCCAGGGACAGGGGAAGATTCACCCCTCCACTTT

size: -
J: TRBJ2-7
V: TRBV15
D: TRBD1
CDR3: CATSRQGPSYEQYF
DNA: TGTGCCACCTCCCGACAGGGGCCTTCCTACGAGCAGTACTTC

size: -
J: TRBJ1-1
V: TRBV27
D: -
CDR3: CASSPRWEAEAFF
DNA: TGTGCCAGCAGTCCCCGATGGGAGGCTGAAGCTTTCTTT

size: -
J: TRBJ2-7
V: TRBV5-6
D: -
CDR3: CASSPAGPYEQYF
DNA: TGTGCCAGCAGCCCTGCGGGGCCCTACGAGCAGTACTTC

size: -
J: TRBJ1-1
V: TRBV6-6
D: -
CDR3: CASTPPLRLNTEAFF
DNA: TGTGCCAGCACCCCCCCCCTCAGACTTAACACTGAAGCTTTCTTT

size: -
J: TRBJ2-1
V: TRBV11-3
D: TRBD2
CDR3: CASSSSPTSGSPDEQFF
DNA: TGTGCCAGCAGCTCCTCCCCGACTAGCGGGAGTCCGGATGAGCAGTTCTTC

size: -
J: TRBJ1-1
V: TRBV5-4
D: TRBD1
CDR3: CASSRRDREAFF
DNA: TGTGCCAGCAGCCGCCGGGACAGGGAGGCTTTCTTT

size: -
J: TRBJ2-1
V: TRBV5-1
D: -
CDR3: CASSQGQRGDEQFF
DNA: TGCGCCAGCAGCCAGGGACAAAGAGGGGATGAGCAGTTCTTC

size: -
J: TRBJ2-7
V: TRBV9
D: TRBD1
CDR3: CASSVGQAPSYEQYF
DNA: TGTGCCAGCAGCGTCGGACAGGCGCCTTCCTACGAGCAGTACTTC

size: once
J: TRBJ2-5
V: TRBV27
D: -
CDR3: CASSLFGQQETQYF
DNA: TGTGCCAGCAGTTTATTCGGCCAGCAAGAGACCCAGTACTTC

size: -
J: TRBJ2-1
V: TRBV11-2
D: TRBD2
CDR3: CASRTSGTNEQFF
DNA: TGTGCCAGCAGGACTAGCGGGACCAATGAGCAGTTCTTC

size: -
J: TRBJ2-3
V: TRBV20-1
D: -
CDR3: CSAPLIGTQYF
DNA: TGCAGTGCCCCCCTCATCGGTACGCAGTATTTT

size: -
J: TRBJ1-2
V: TRBV30
D: -
CDR3: CAWMASYGYTF
DNA: TGTGCCTGGATGGCTAGCTATGGCTACACCTTC

size: -
J: TRBJ2-7
V: TRBV15
D: -
CDR3: CATSRDLISGYEQYF
DNA: TGTGCCACCAGCAGAGATCTGATTAGCGGCTACGAGCAGTACTTC

size: -
J: TRBJ2-2
V: TRBV4-1
D: TRBD1
CDR3: CASRYDQGANGELFF
DNA: TGCGCCAGCAGGTACGACCAGGGGGCGAACGGGGAGCTGTTTTTT

size: -
J: TRBJ1-5
V: TRBV19
D: -
CDR3: CASSDRTVNQPQHF
DNA: TGTGCCAGCAGTGATAGGACAGTTAATCAGCCCCAGCATTTT

size: -
J: TRBJ2-3
V: TRBV27
D: -
CDR3: CASSLSGSTDTQYF
DNA: TGTGCCAGCAGTTTATCGGGTAGCACAGATACGCAGTATTTT

size: -
J: TRBJ2-2
V: TRBV4-2
D: -
CDR3: CASSHVAQLNTGELFF
DNA: TGTGCCAGCAGCCACGTAGCGCAGTTGAACACCGGGGAGCTGTTTTTT

size: -
J: TRBJ2-2
V: TRBV9
D: -
CDR3: CASSPQIATGELFF
DNA: TGTGCCAGCAGCCCCCAGATTGCAACCGGGGAGCTGTTTTTT

size: -
J: TRBJ1-1
V: TRBV7-3
D: -
CDR3: CASGVNMNTEAFF
DNA: TGTGCCAGTGGGGTGAACATGAACACTGAAGCTTTCTTT

size: -
J: TRBJ1-2
V: TRBV11-2
D: -
CDR3: CASSQDTNYGYTF
DNA: TGTGCCAGCAGCCAGGACACTAACTATGGCTACACCTTC

size: -
J: TRBJ1-4
V: TRBV18
D: -
CDR3: CASSLVDDEKLFF
DNA: TGTGCCAGCTCACTTGTGGATGATGAAAAACTGTTTTTT

size: -
J: TRBJ2-7
V: TRBV19
D: TRBD1
CDR3: CASSIGTGGYEQYF
DNA: TGTGCCAGTAGTATAGGGACAGGGGGCTACGAGCAGTACTTC

size: -
J: TRBJ1-5
V: TRBV2
D: -
CDR3: CASRGGDEGPQHF
DNA: TGTGCCAGCAGGGGCGGAGACGAGGGGCCCCAGCATTTT

size: -
J: TRBJ1-4
V: TRBV19
D: -
CDR3: CASSIDLDLGEKLFF
DNA: TGTGCCAGTAGTATTGATCTGGACTTGGGGGAAAAACTGTTTTTT

size: -
J: TRBJ1-2
V: TRBV6-1
D: TRBD1
CDR3: CASSEDTGDGYTF
DNA: TGTGCCAGCAGTGAGGACACAGGGGATGGCTACACCTTC

size: -
J: TRBJ1-4
V: TRBV6-5
D: -
CDR3: CASSRTPGGREKLFF
DNA: TGTGCCAGCAGCCGAACCCCGGGGGGCCGAGAAAAACTGTTTTTT

size: -
J: TRBJ1-6
V: TRBV6-5
D: TRBD1
CDR3: CASSYRDRGNSPLHF
DNA: TGTGCCAGCAGTTATCGGGACAGGGGAAATTCACCCCTCCACTTT

size: -
J: TRBJ2-1
V: TRBV27
D: -
CDR3: CASSFGPVSEQFF
DNA: TGTGCCAGCAGTTTTGGGCCAGTTAGTGAGCAGTTCTTC

size: once
J: TRBJ2-2
V: TRBV5-1
D: -
CDR3: CASSRGEVTGELFF
DNA: TGCGCCAGCAGTCGAGGGGAAGTGACCGGGGAGCTGTTTTTT

size: -
J: TRBJ2-4
V: TRBV29-1
D: -
CDR3: CSTEGTARVNF
DNA: TGCAGCACGGAAGGGACGGCCCGCGTCAACTTC

size: -
J: TRBJ2-7
V: TRBV27
D: -
CDR3: CASSFRATSSYEQYF
DNA: TGTGCCAGCAGTTTTAGGGCTACGAGCTCCTACGAGCAGTACTTC

size: -
J: TRBJ2-1
V: TRBV5-8
D: -
CDR3: CASSLAVLSGPYNEQFF
DNA: TGTGCCAGCAGCTTGGCCGTCCTGAGCGGACCCTACAATGAGCAGTTCTTC

size: -
J: TRBJ1-4
V: TRBV4-1
D: -
CDR3: CASSQGRQSINEKLFF
DNA: TGCGCCAGCAGCCAGGGCCGACAGAGCATTAATGAAAAACTGTTTTTT

size: once
J: TRBJ2-6
V: TRBV2
D: -
CDR3: CASSKTDSGANVLTF
DNA: TGTGCCAGCAGCAAGACAGACTCTGGGGCCAACGTCCTGACTTTC

size: -
J: TRBJ1-2
V: TRBV14
D: -
CDR3: CASSRGARGYTF
DNA: TGTGCCAGCAGCCGGGGGGCGCGTGGCTACACCTTC

size: -
J: TRBJ2-5
V: TRBV7-2
D: TRBD2
CDR3: CASSPGRTSEPHETQYF
DNA: TGTGCCAGCAGCCCCGGGCGGACTAGCGAACCACATGAGACCCAGTACTTC

size: -
J: TRBJ2-5
V: TRBV7-2
D: -
CDR3: CASTQKTYQETQYF
DNA: TGTGCCAGCACACAAAAGACATACCAAGAGACCCAGTACTTC

size: once
J: TRBJ2-7
V: TRBV14
D: -
CDR3: CASSQVADSYEQYF
DNA: TGTGCCAGCAGCCAAGTTGCCGACTCCTACGAGCAGTACTTC

size: few
J: TRBJ1-1
V: TRBV2
D: TRBD1
CDR3: CASTNRGMNTEAFF
DNA: TGTGCCAGCACCAACAGGGGAATGAACACTGAAGCTTTCTTT

size: once
J: TRBJ2-5
V: TRBV20-1
D: -
CDR3: CSARKETQYF
DNA: TGCAGTGCTAGAAAGGAGACCCAGTACTTC

size: -
J: TRBJ1-2
V: TRBV6-1
D: TRBD1
CDR3: CASSEGAGTGWDEGYTF
DNA: TGTGCCAGCAGTGAGGGGGCCGGGACAGGGTGGGATGAGGGCTACACCTTC

size: -
J: TRBJ1-4
V: TRBV2
D: -
CDR3: CASSVLSRANEKLFF
DNA: TGTGCCAGCAGTGTATTGTCCAGGGCTAATGAAAAACTGTTTTTT

size: -
J: TRBJ2-7
V: TRBV30
D: -
CDR3: CAWSITGSEQYF
DNA: TGTGCCTGGAGTATTACCGGATCTGAGCAGTACTTC

size: -
J: TRBJ2-4
V: TRBV25-1
D: TRBD1
CDR3: CASSPGGPNIQYF
DNA: TGTGCCAGCAGCCCAGGGGGCCCAAACATTCAGTACTTC

size: -
J: TRBJ2-1
V: TRBV28
D: -
CDR3: CASTPLEGSYNEQFF
DNA: TGTGCCAGCACCCCCTTGGAGGGATCCTACAATGAGCAGTTCTTC

size: -
J: TRBJ1-1
V: TRBV28
D: -
CDR3: CASRGGLVEAFF
DNA: TGTGCCAGCAGGGGGGGTCTCGTGGAAGCTTTCTTT

size: -
J: TRBJ2-7
V: TRBV28
D: TRBD2
CDR3: CASSLAGGGYEQYF
DNA: TGTGCCAGCAGTTTAGCGGGAGGAGGCTACGAGCAGTACTTC

size: -
J: TRBJ2-7
V: TRBV4-3
D: -
CDR3: CASSQGGAGRQEQYF
DNA: TGCGCCAGCAGCCAGGGGGGGGCGGGAAGGCAGGAGCAGTACTTC

size: -
J: TRBJ2-7
V: TRBV19
D: -
CDR3: CASSFSVWYEQYF
DNA: TGTGCCAGTAGTTTCTCCGTTTGGTACGAGCAGTACTTC

size: -
J: TRBJ2-1
V: TRBV27
D: -
CDR3: CASSFNYNEQFF
DNA: TGTGCCAGCAGTTTCAACTACAATGAGCAGTTCTTC

size: -
J: TRBJ1-2
V: TRBV9
D: TRBD1
CDR3: CASSALLTGVRGYTF
DNA: TGTGCCAGCAGCGCACTCCTAACAGGGGTTCGAGGCTACACCTTC

size: -
J: TRBJ1-1
V: TRBV5-6
D: -
CDR3: CASSLVGNPEAFF
DNA: TGTGCCAGCAGCTTGGTTGGGAATCCGGAAGCTTTCTTT

size: -
J: TRBJ2-3
V: TRBV9
D: -
CDR3: CASSVASGSDTQYF
DNA: TGTGCCAGCAGCGTAGCTTCCGGCAGCGATACGCAGTATTTT

size: -
J: TRBJ1-5
V: TRBV29-1
D: -
CDR3: CSVAQGKDQPQHF
DNA: TGCAGCGTTGCACAGGGAAAGGATCAGCCCCAGCATTTT

size: -
J: TRBJ2-7
V: TRBV7-9
D: TRBD2
CDR3: CASSQGLATPYEQYF
DNA: TGTGCCAGCAGCCAAGGACTAGCGACGCCCTACGAGCAGTACTTC